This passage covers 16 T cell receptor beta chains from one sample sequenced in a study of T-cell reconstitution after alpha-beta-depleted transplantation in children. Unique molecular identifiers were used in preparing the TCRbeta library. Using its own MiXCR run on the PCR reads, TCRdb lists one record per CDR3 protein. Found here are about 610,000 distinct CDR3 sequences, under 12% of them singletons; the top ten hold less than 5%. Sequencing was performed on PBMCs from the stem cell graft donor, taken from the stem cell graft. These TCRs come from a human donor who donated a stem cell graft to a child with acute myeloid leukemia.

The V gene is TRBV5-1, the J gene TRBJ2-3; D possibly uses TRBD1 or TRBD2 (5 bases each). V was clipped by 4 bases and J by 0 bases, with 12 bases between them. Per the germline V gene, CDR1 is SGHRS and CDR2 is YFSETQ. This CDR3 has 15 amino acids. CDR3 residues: CASSGRDPSTDTQYF. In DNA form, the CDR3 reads TGCGCCAGCAGCGGCCGGGACCCCAGCACAGATACGCAGTATTTT.

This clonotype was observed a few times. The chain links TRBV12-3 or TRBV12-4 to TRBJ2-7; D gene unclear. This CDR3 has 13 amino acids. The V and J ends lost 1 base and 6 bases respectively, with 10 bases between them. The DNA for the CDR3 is TGTGCCAGCAGTTTAGGGCCCTGGGGCGAGCAGTACTTC. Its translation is CASSLGPWGEQYF.

The CDR3 here is CASSQTGVSIYEQFF. In nucleotides, the CDR3 is TGTGCCAGCAGTCAGACGGGAGTGAGTATCTATGAGCAGTTCTTC. J is TRBJ2-1 and V is TRBV2, with D perhaps TRBD2 (6 bases). The germline V gene has CDR1 SNHLY and CDR2 FYNNEI. Trimming stripped 5 bases from V and 8 bases from J, with 19 bases between. This CDR3 spans 15 amino acids. The complete variable domain, with remaining parts taken from reference TRBV2 and TRBJ2-1, reads EPEVTQTPSHQVTQMGQEVILRCVPISNHLYFYWYRQILGQKVEFLVSFYNNEISEKSEIFDDQFSVERPDGSNFTLKIRSTKLEDSAMYFCASSQTGVSIYEQFFGPGTRLTVL.

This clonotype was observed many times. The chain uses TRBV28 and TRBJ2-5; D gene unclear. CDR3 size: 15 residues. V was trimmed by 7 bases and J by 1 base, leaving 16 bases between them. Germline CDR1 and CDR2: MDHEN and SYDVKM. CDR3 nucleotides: TGTGCCAGCACTCGGACCCTTCCGTCCCAAGAGACCCAGTACTTC. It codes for CASTRTLPSQETQYF.

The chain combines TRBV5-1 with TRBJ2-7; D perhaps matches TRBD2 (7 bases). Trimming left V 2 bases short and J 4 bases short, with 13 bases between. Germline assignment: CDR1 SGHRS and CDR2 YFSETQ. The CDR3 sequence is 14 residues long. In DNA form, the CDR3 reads TGCGCCAGCAGCTTCGAGGGAGGGGGGTACGAGCAGTACTTC. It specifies CASSFEGGGYEQYF.

The DNA for the CDR3 is TGTGCCAGCAGTACCACCACTTCATCCGGGCCCTATGGCTACACCTTC. Translation: CASSTTTSSGPYGYTF. The rearrangement uses TRBV12-3 or TRBV12-4 and TRBJ1-2; unclear D gene. Trimming pared 5 bases from V and 4 bases from J, leaving 20 bases between. The CDR3 sequence is 16 residues long.

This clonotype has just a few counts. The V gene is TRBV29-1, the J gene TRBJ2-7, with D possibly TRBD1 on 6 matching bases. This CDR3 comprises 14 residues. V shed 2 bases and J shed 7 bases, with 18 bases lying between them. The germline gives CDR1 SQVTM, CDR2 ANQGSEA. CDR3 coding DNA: TGCAGCGTTGAACAGGGGTATCCTACCGGGGAGCAGTACTTC. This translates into CSVEQGYPTGEQYF.

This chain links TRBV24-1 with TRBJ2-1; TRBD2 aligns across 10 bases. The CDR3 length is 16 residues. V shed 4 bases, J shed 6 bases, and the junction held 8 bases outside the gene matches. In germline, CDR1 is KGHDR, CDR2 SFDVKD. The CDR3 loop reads CATSEQTSGIRNEQFF. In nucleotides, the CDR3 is TGTGCCACCAGTGAACAAACTAGCGGGATCCGCAATGAGCAGTTCTTC.

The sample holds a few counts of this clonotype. CDR3 sequence reads: CASSLKQRVGEQFF. The CDR3 DNA reads as TGTGCCAGCAGCTTGAAACAAAGAGTAGGTGAGCAGTTCTTC. The chain couples TRBV7-2 to TRBJ2-1, with D uncertain. Trimming cost V 3 bases and J 9 bases, with 15 bases left between them. The CDR3 is 14 amino acids. Germline-derived CDR1 and CDR2 are SGHTA and FQGNSA.

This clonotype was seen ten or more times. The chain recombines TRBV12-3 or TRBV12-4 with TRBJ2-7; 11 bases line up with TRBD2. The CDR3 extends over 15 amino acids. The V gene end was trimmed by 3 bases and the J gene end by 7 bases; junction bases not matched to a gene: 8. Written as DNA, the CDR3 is TGTGCCAGCAGTTTGGGGCTAGCGGGAGGAAGGGAGCAGTACTTC. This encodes CASSLGLAGGREQYF.

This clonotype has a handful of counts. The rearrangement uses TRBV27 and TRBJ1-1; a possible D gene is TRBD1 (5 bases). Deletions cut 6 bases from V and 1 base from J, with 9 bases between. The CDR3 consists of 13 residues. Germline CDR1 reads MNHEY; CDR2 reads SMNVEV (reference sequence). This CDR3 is CASRGHTNTEAFF. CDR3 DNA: TGTGCCAGCAGAGGACACACGAACACTGAAGCTTTCTTT.

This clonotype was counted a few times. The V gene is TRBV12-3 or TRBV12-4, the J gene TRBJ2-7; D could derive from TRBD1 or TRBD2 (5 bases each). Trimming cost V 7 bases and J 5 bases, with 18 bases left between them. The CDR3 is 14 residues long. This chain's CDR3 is CASTRGRGLNEQYF. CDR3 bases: TGTGCCAGCACAAGGGGTCGGGGATTGAACGAGCAGTACTTC.

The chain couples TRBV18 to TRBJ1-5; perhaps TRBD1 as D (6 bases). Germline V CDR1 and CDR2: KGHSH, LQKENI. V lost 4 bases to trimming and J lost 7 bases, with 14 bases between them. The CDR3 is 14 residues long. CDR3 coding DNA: TGTGCCAGCTCACAAACAGGGACACAACAGCCCCAGCATTTT. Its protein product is CASSQTGTQQPQHF.

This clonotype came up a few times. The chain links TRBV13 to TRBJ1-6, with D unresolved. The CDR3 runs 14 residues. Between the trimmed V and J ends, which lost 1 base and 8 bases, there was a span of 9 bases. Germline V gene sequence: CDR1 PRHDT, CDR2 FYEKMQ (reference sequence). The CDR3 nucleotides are TGTGCCAGCAGCTTAGTTGGCGAGCATTCACCCCTCCACTTT. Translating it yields CASSLVGEHSPLHF.

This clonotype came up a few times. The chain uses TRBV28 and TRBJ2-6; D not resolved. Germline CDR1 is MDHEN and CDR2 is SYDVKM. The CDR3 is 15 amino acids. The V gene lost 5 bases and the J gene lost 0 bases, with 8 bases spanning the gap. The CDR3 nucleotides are TGTGCCAGCAGTACCGAAAGCTCTGGGGCCAACGTCCTGACTTTC. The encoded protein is CASSTESSGANVLTF.

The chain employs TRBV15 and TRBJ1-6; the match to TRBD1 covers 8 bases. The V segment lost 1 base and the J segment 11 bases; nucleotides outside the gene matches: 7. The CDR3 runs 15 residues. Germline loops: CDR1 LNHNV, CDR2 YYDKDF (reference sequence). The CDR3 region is CATSRGQGTAPPLHF. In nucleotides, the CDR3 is TGTGCCACCAGCAGAGGACAGGGGACCGCACCACCCCTCCACTTT.